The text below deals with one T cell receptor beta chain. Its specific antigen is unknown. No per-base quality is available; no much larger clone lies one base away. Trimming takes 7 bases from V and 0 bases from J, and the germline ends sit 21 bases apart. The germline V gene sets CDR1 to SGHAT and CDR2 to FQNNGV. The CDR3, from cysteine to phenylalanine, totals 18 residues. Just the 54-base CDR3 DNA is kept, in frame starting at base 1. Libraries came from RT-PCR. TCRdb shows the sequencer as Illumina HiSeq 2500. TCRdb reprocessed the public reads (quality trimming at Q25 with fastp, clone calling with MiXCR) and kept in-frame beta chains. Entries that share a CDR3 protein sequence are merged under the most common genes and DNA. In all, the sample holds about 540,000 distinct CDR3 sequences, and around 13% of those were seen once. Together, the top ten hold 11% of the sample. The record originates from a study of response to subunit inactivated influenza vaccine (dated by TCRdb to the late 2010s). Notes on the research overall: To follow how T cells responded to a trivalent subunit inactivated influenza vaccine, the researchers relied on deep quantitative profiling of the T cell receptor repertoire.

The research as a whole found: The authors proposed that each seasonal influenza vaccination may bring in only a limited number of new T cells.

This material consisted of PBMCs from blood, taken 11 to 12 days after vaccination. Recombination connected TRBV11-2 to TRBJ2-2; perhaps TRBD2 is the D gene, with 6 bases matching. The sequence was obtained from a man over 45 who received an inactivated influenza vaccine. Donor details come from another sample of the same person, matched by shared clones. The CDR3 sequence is CASIPFRVAETNTGELFF. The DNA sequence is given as TGTGCCAGCATCCCATTTCGCGTAGCGGAGACGAACACCGGGGAGCTGTTTTTT.